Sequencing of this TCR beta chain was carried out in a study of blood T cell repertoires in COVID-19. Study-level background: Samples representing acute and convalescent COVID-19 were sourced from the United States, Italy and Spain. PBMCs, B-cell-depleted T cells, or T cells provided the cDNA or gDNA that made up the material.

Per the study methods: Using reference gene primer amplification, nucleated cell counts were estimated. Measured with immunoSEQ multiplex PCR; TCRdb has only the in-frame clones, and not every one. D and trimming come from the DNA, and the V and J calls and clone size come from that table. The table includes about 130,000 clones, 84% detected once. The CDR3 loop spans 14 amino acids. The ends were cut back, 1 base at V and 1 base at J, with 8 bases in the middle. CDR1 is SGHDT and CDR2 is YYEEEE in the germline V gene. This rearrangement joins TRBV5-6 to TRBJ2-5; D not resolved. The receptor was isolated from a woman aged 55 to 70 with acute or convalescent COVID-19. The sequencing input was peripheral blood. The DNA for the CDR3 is TGTGCCAGCAGCTTGTGGCCCCTCCAAGAGACCCAGTACTTC. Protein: CASSLWPLQETQYF.